This T cell receptor beta chain derives from a study of lymphopenia after photon versus proton radiotherapy. Findings and caveats of the study: Better survival with proton therapy was suggested as possible, not demonstrated. A bigger post-nadir fall in TCR diversity correlated inversely with survival time in deceased patients. Relative stability marked proton patients; photon patients lost diversity and naive cells.

The table lists this clone with a count of one. Antigen: not known. With 1 base clipped from V and 3 bases from J, the junction kept 6 bases outside the gene matches. The CDR3 is 16 amino acids. Germline CDR1 reads SGDLS; CDR2 reads YYNGEE. Assay: immunoSEQ multiplex PCR; the TCRdb copy retains only in-frame clones and omits some. The sample contains about 30,000 clones, 87% of which appear only once. V is TRBV9 and J is TRBJ2-1; 8 bases align to TRBD2. This receptor was taken from a woman aged 60-70 years with cholangiocarcinoma. Some clones in this sample may be carry-over from other donors' samples. The sequenced sample was peripheral blood, obtained from a patient treated with proton-based radiotherapy. The CDR3 coding sequence is TGTGCCAGCAGCGTACAGAGTAGCGGGGTCTACAATGAGCAGTTCTTC. Protein sequence: CASSVQSSGVYNEQFF. Based on the CDR3 plus reference TRBV9 and TRBJ2-1, the full variable domain is DSGVTQTPKHLITATGQRVTLRCSPRSGDLSVYWYQQSLDQGLQFLIQYYNGEERAKGNILERFSAQQFPDLHSELNLSSLELGDSALYFCASSVQSSGVYNEQFFGPGTRLTVL.